The clone carrying this TCR beta chain has at least ten counts. Its antigen is not known. This sample was included in a study of CD8 T cells in ankylosing spondylitis. Overall study results and limits: Relatively rare in peripheral blood, disease-linked clones were also CD8+. Disease-associated clones were reportedly significantly overrepresented in matched ankylosing spondylitis synovial fluid. A TCR beta motif made of fewer than 10 highly homologous variants seemed typical of ankylosing spondylitis blood.

Construction of TCR beta libraries was performed using quantitative 5'-RACE with molecular barcodes. TCRdb ran MiXCR on the 5' RACE reads and lists one entry per CDR3 protein. The data show 200,000 to 300,000 distinct CDR3 sequences, approximately 11% seen once. Trimming shortened V by 4 bases and J by 6 bases, and 26 bases separated the two germline ends. Germline CDR1 and CDR2: MNHNS and SASEGT. The CDR3 is 18 amino acids. Sequenced sample: blood, either unsorted or a sorted T cell fraction (not recorded which). This TCR came from a male donor with ankylosing spondylitis or in good health (not recorded which). This chain links TRBV6-1 with TRBJ2-3; D is perhaps TRBD1 or TRBD2 (5 bases each). Written as DNA, the CDR3 is TGTGCCAGCAGTGGGCTTCTGGGGGACCGTGGCAGTTCGGATACGCAGTATTTT. It encodes CASSGLLGDRGSSDTQYF.